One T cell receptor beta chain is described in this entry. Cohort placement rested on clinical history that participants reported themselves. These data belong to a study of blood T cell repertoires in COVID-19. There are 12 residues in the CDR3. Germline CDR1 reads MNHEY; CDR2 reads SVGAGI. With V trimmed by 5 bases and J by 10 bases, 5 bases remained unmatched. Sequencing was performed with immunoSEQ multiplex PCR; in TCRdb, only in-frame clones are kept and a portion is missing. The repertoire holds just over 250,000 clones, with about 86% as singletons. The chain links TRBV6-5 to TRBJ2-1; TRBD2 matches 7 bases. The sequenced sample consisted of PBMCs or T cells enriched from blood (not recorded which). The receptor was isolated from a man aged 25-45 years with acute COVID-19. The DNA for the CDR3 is TGTGCCAGCAGTCCCGGGGAGGGGGAGCAGTTCTTC. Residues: CASSPGEGEQFF.